This entry lists 14 T cell receptor beta chains sequenced from one sample in a study of shared clonotypes between healthy human individuals. TCRdb keeps only in-frame clones here, not all; method: immunoSEQ multiplex PCR. The top ten hold over 0.12% of the sample, which has roughly 2.6 million clones, about 92% seen once. Material: naive CD4+ T cells sorted from blood. As for subset: CD45RA+ positively selected. The source of these receptors is a man between 18 and 29 years old in good health.

This chain connects TRBV6-5 to TRBJ2-2; possible D gene TRBD1, 6 bases. The germline gives CDR1 MNHEY, CDR2 SVGAGI. V was pared by 5 bases and J by 0 bases, with 10 bases between. The CDR3 has 15 amino acids. This CDR3 is CASSRTATNTGELFF. The CDR3 DNA reads TGTGCCAGCAGTCGGACAGCTACGAACACCGGGGAGCTGTTTTTT.

The chain recombines TRBV10-3 with TRBJ2-7, with 11 positions matching TRBD2. Germline assignment: CDR1 ENHRY and CDR2 SYGVKD. The V and J ends lost 8 bases and 4 bases, in that order; junction bases with no gene match: 7. CDR3 size: 14 residues. The CDR3 DNA sequence: TGTGCCATCGCCCGGACTAGCGGGCAATACGAGCAGTACTTC. Translation gives CAIARTSGQYEQYF.

The rearrangement joins TRBV5-1 to TRBJ2-6; 7 positions agree with TRBD1. CDR1 and CDR2 (germline): SGHRS, YFSETQ. CDR3 length: 18 residues. With 1 base clipped from V and 0 bases from J, the junction kept 7 bases outside the gene matches. CDR3 in amino acids: CASSLSGTAGSGANVLTF. The CDR3 DNA is TGCGCCAGCAGCTTGTCCGGGACAGCTGGCTCTGGGGCCAACGTCCTGACTTTC.

The chain links TRBV4-1 to TRBJ1-2; TRBD1 matches 8 bases. After removal of 4 bases from V and 0 bases from J, the junction contained 7 bases not matched to a gene. The CDR3 runs 16 residues. The germline V gene encodes CDR1 MGHRA and CDR2 YSYEKL. This CDR3 reads CASSPTRDRTNYGYTF. The CDR3 region has the DNA TGCGCCAGCAGCCCAACTCGGGACAGGACTAACTATGGCTACACCTTC.

The V call is TRBV5-1, the J call TRBJ2-2; D unclear. CDR1 and CDR2 from the germline V gene are SGHRS and YFSETQ. This CDR3 has 13 amino acids. The V end lost 0 bases, the J end lost 7 bases, and 7 bases lay between the germline ends. The CDR3 DNA follows: TGCGCCAGCAGCTTGGCGGGCATCGGGGAGCTGTTTTTT. Protein: CASSLAGIGELFF.

J is TRBJ1-2 and V is TRBV5-1, with a possible D match to TRBD1 (5 bases). V was trimmed by 0 bases and J by 6 bases, leaving 12 bases between them. The CDR3 is made up of 14 amino acids. The germline gives CDR1 SGHRS, CDR2 YFSETQ. This chain's CDR3 is CASSLGGIQNGYTF. CDR3 in DNA: TGCGCCAGCAGCTTGGGGGGGATCCAAAATGGCTACACCTTC.

A single count supports this clone. The CDR3 sequence: CASSPPVLSNEQFF. CDR3 DNA sequence: TGTGCCAGCTCACCACCGGTACTAAGCAATGAGCAGTTCTTC. The chain combines TRBV18 with TRBJ2-1; no reliable D call. V gave up 0 bases and J gave up 6 bases, with 9 bases separating them. CDR1 and CDR2 from the germline V gene are KGHSH and LQKENI. The CDR3 covers 14 residues.

To note about this clone: The same CDR3 is also encoded by other DNA sequences in this sample. The chain couples TRBV7-6 to TRBJ2-2; D remains ambiguous. The CDR3 consists of 13 residues. V was cut by 4 bases and J by 1 base, with 4 bases left in between. Germline V gives CDR1 SGHVS, CDR2 FNYEAQ. Written as DNA, the CDR3 is TGTGCCAGCAGCTCCAGGAACACCGGGGAGCTGTTTTTT. Translation: CASSSRNTGELFF.

The chain is built from TRBV6-6 and TRBJ1-1; unclear D gene. CDR1 MNHNY and CDR2 SVGAGI come from the germline V gene (reference sequence). This CDR3 region has 13 residues. Trimming cost V 6 bases and J 1 base, with 9 bases left between them. CDR3 nucleotides: TGTGCCAGCAGGAGCTGGGAGAACACTGAAGCTTTCTTT. Translated: CASRSWENTEAFF.

DNA for the CDR3: TGTGCCAGCAGCCTTGGGACAGGGAGCTACGAGCAGTACTTC. It yields the protein CASSLGTGSYEQYF. The V call is TRBV2, the J call TRBJ2-7, with 9 bases matching TRBD1. Germline V gives CDR1 SNHLY, CDR2 FYNNEI. This CDR3 spans 14 amino acids. The J segment lost 3 bases and the V segment lost 6 bases, leaving 6 bases of the junction unmatched.

CDR3 amino acids: CASSASPVDHGYTF. In nucleotides, the CDR3 is TGTGCCAGCAGCGCTAGCCCGGTTGACCATGGCTACACCTTC. The genes are TRBV7-2 and TRBJ1-2; D unclear. V was shortened by 5 bases and J by 6 bases, with 16 bases between the two germline ends. The CDR3 has 14 amino acids. The germline V gene has CDR1 SGHTA and CDR2 FQGNSA. The whole variable domain, filled in from reference TRBV7-2 and TRBJ1-2, reads GAGVSQSPSNKVTEKGKDVELRCDPISGHTALYWYRQSLGQGLEFLIYFQGNSAPDKSGLPSDRFSAERTGGSVSTLTIQRTQQEDSAVYLCASSASPVDHGYTFGSGTRLTVV.

As to this clone: This sample also contains other DNA sequences that code for the same CDR3. In DNA, the CDR3 is TGCGCCAGCAGCTTGGGAGGTAGCTCCTACAATGAGCAGTTCTTC. Translated: CASSLGGSSYNEQFF. The rearrangement joins TRBV5-1 to TRBJ2-1; D uncertain. The V gene lost 0 bases and the J gene lost 0 bases, with 7 bases spanning the gap. Looked up from germline, CDR1 is SGHRS and CDR2 is YFSETQ. This CDR3 region has 15 residues.

The chain couples TRBV6-5 to TRBJ2-3; D gene ambiguous. The CDR3 runs to 16 residues. CDR1 is MNHEY and CDR2 is SVGAGI in the germline V gene. V dropped 0 bases and J dropped 2 bases, with 12 bases sitting between them. As DNA, the CDR3 is TGTGCCAGCAGTTACTCGACCACGTCGGTCACAGATACGCAGTATTTT. Translating it yields CASSYSTTSVTDTQYF.

V and J are TRBV28 and TRBJ1-2; 7 nucleotides line up with TRBD1. Germline loops: CDR1 MDHEN, CDR2 SYDVKM. The junction had 5 bases not matched to a gene; V was cut back by 4 bases and J by 9 bases. The CDR3 runs 12 residues. CDR3 DNA: TGTGCCAGCAGTTCCCGGACAGGAAGCTACACCTTC. Translating gives CASSSRTGSYTF.